This entry features one T cell receptor (beta chain) sequence. This clonotype was recorded a few times. Its antigen has not been determined. No much larger clone exists at a distance of one base, and base qualities are not known. The intended sense of this specimen's treatment or condition label: approximately 9-day PBMC culture with coronavirus spike peptide pools or control peptides (ViraFEST assay). The ViraFEST assay, used in the study, expanded antigen-specific T cells with peptide pools and then identified the expanded clonotypes through TCR sequencing. Positive SARS-CoV-2 PCR tests in the convalescent patients dated from March to December 2020, before Alpha, Beta and Delta variants emerged in the United States. Approximately 1.8 million PBMCs per well were cultured in IMDM with approximately 5% human AB serum and about 9.2 IU/ml IL-2, plus 10 ug/ml peptide pools. On days 3 and 7, half of the culture medium was replaced with fresh IL-2-containing medium. After less than 12 days of culture, CD4+ T cells were isolated by negative selection using the EasySep CD4+ T cell isolation kit. PBMCs were separated from whole blood using Ficoll-Paque Plus gradient centrifugation and then either used fresh or cryopreserved at -140C. Triplicate wells were generally used for each culture condition.

V lost 1 base and J lost 7 bases; the stretch between them is 6 bases long. The CDR3 runs 12 residues from the cysteine to the phenylalanine. CDR3 DNA is the only sequence kept; it has 36 bases, read in frame from the first base. The germline V gene (reference sequence) provides CDR1 LNHNV and CDR2 YYDKDF. This sample stems from a study of vaccination and CD4 T cells after COVID-19 (dated by TCRdb to about 2022). Regarding the study in general: SARS-CoV-2 positivity had been established in the convalescent patients by nasal swab PCR, and mild disease was recorded in under ten of these patients and severe disease in one. In control cultures, a CEFX viral epitope pool was used as positive control, an HIV-1 Nef peptide pool was used as negative control, or no peptide was added. In some eleven COVID-19 convalescent patients and a handful of infection-naive healthy vaccine recipients, researchers compared the spike-specific CD4+ TCR repertoire from before mRNA vaccination with the repertoire from after. The cultures were stimulated with overlapping spike peptide pools from SARS-CoV-2 and from the common cold coronaviruses HCoV-NL63, HCoV-OC43 and HCoV-229E. Post-COVID blood samples were collected from convalescent patients a median of roughly 100 days after diagnosis, with a range of roughly 30 to 170 days. Each participant got two doses of either the Pfizer-BioNTech BNT162b2 vaccine (n=8) or the Moderna mRNA-1273 vaccine (n=2). Post-vaccine blood samples were taken a median of roughly 72 days after the second vaccine dose, with a range of 14 to 241 days. Six males and four females were included in the convalescent cohort, with two Hispanic individuals, seven Caucasians, two Asians and one multiracial person represented. Paper-wide results and their limitations: In convalescent patients, nearly all vaccine-specific clones (304 of 307) were found to be mono-reactive for SARS-CoV-2 spike rather than cross-reactive with common cold coronaviruses. An increase in the median number of SARS-CoV-2-reactive clonotypes from approximately 20 after infection to 38 after vaccination was observed, but the change was not found to be significant. In convalescent patients, a median about 84% of post-vaccine SARS-CoV-2-reactive clones were detected only after vaccination, and vaccine-specific priming was suggested by this finding. The number of convalescent patients in the study was relatively small, and the study did not examine early timepoints following natural infection.

Library prep was done by PCR. At the Johns Hopkins FTIC core, DNA from the cultured CD4+ T cells underwent TCR sequencing with the Oncomine TCR Beta short-read assay. Genomic DNA was extracted from the cultured CD4+ T cells with the QIAamp micro DNA kit. The Oncomine TCR Beta libraries from cultured CD4+ T cells were pooled using unique dual indexes and then sequenced on an Illumina iSeq 100. On the study's bioinformatics: Non-productive sequences were removed, and CDR3s not starting with C, not ending with F or W, or shorter than 7 amino acids were discarded. The MANAFEST web application identified antigen-specific clonotypes by comparing peptide-stimulated wells against reference wells and other culture wells. Positive clones required FDR below 0.05, an odds ratio above 5, and productive frequency above 0.1% in at least two of three replicate wells. A clonotype was classed as cross-reactive if the clonotype showed significant expansion both in SARS-CoV-2 spike wells and in at least one common cold coronavirus spike condition. Using R version 3.6.1, CDR3 homology was evaluated through Levenshtein distances (stringdist) along with unrooted phylogenetic trees (ape). TCRdb's own reprocessing of the public reads used fastp at Q25 and MiXCR and kept productive beta chains. Each entry merges the rows of one CDR3 protein and shows their most common DNA and genes. The V and J calls were determined by TCRdb, not by the authors. This sample gives approximately 4,600 distinct CDR3 sequences in total; approximately 40% of them show up just once. The top ten clones comprise about 41% of the sample.

This receptor was taken from a human donor who had recovered from COVID-19. This receptor chain uses TRBV15 and TRBJ2-3; the D gene is unclear. Sequenced: CD4+ T cells from blood, cultured in vitro. The nucleotide sequence reads TGTGCCACCAGCAGAGCCTCTTATACGCAGTATTTT. It translates to CATSRASYTQYF.